The next 30 T cell receptor beta chains were all read from a single sample in a study of blood T cell repertoires in COVID-19. Method: immunoSEQ multiplex PCR; TCRdb's copy keeps in-frame clones and lacks some. This table holds 250,000 or so clones, 85% found once. Sequencing was carried out using PBMCs or T cells enriched from blood (not recorded which). Receptors were obtained from a woman aged 50 to 60 who had been exposed to COVID-19.

V is TRBV2 and J is TRBJ2-3; TRBD2 matches 12 bases. This CDR3 is built from 19 residues. V shed 6 bases and J 0 bases; nucleotides not matched to a gene: 13. Germline V gene data show CDR1 as SNHLY and CDR2 as FYNNEI. The CDR3 reads CASRETSGGVGFSTDTQYF. CDR3 in DNA: TGTGCCAGCAGGGAGACTAGCGGGGGCGTGGGATTCAGCACAGATACGCAGTATTTT.

The V call is TRBV6-4, the J call TRBJ1-2, with unresolved D. The CDR3 is 14 amino acids. Germline-derived CDR1 and CDR2 are MRHNA and SNTAGT. V lost 0 bases, J lost 4 bases, and 9 bases lay in between. In DNA, the CDR3 is TGTGCCAGCAGTGACTCCACGGTAAGCTATGGCTACACCTTC. Protein sequence: CASSDSTVSYGYTF.

The chain employs TRBV30 and TRBJ2-3, with D possibly being TRBD2 (5 bases). The V end was cut by 2 bases, the J end by 0 bases, with 15 bases between. Germline V CDR1 and CDR2: GTSNPN, SVGIG (reference sequence). The CDR3 runs to 16 residues. This CDR3 reads CAWSPAGLLSTDTQYF. The CDR3 DNA sequence: TGTGCCTGGAGTCCTGCCGGACTCCTAAGCACAGATACGCAGTATTTT.

CDR3 nucleotides: TGTGCCAGCAGCGCCCGCCCGGGCGAGCAGTACTTC. It encodes CASSARPGEQYF. The gene calls are TRBV7-9 and TRBJ2-7; D not certain. CDR1 SEHNR and CDR2 FQNEAQ come from the germline V gene (reference sequence). This CDR3 contains 12 residues. V was shortened by 5 bases and J by 6 bases, with 11 bases between the two germline ends. Complete variable domain (other parts from reference TRBV7-9 and TRBJ2-7): DTGVSQNPRHKITKRGQNVTFRCDPISEHNRLYWYRQTLGQGPEFLTYFQNEAQLEKSRLLSDRFSAERPKGSFSTLEIQRTEQGDSAMYLCASSARPGEQYFGPGTRLTVT.

The chain employs TRBV20-1 and TRBJ2-1; TRBD2 might be the D (6 bases). The CDR3 is 11 residues long. The V gene lost 2 bases and the J gene lost 7 bases, with 6 bases spanning the gap. Germline V gene data show CDR1 as DFQATT and CDR2 as SNEGSKA (reference sequence). CDR3 coding DNA: TGCAGTGCTAGACGGGAGAATGAGCAGTTCTTC. Translation gives CSARRENEQFF.

The rearrangement joins TRBV6-2 or TRBV6-3 to TRBJ1-1, with D possibly TRBD1 on 6 matching bases. V was clipped by 2 bases and J by 4 bases, with 11 bases between them. This CDR3 contains 14 residues. Germline-derived CDR1 and CDR2 are MNHEY and SVGEGT. The CDR3 DNA sequence: TGTGCCAGCAGTTACCAGACAGGAGGCACTGAAGCTTTCTTT. Translating it yields CASSYQTGGTEAFF.

The chain carries TRBV7-9 and TRBJ2-2; 8 nucleotides agree with TRBD1. The CDR3 runs 15 residues. The germline V gene has CDR1 SEHNR and CDR2 FQNEAQ (reference sequence). The V segment lost 5 bases and the J segment 6 bases; nucleotides outside the gene matches: 8. CDR3 nucleotides: TGTGCCAGCAGCCCCGAGGACAGGGCCCCCGGGGAGCTGTTTTTT. The encoded protein is CASSPEDRAPGELFF.

The rearrangement links TRBV5-4 to TRBJ2-5, with a weak D call TRBD1 (6 bases). The CDR3 is made up of 14 amino acids. CDR1 is SGHNT and CDR2 is YYREEE in the germline V gene (reference sequence). The V gene lost 3 bases and the J gene lost 2 bases, with 11 bases spanning the gap. The CDR3 loop is CASSSPQGQETQYF. The DNA of the CDR3 is TGTGCCAGCAGCTCGCCCCAGGGGCAAGAGACCCAGTACTTC.

The rearrangement links TRBV7-2 to TRBJ2-3; 9 positions agree with TRBD2. The J segment lost 6 bases and the V segment lost 0 bases, leaving 7 bases of the junction unmatched. Germline loops: CDR1 SGHTA, CDR2 FQGNSA. This CDR3 region has 16 residues. This chain's CDR3 is CASSLASGGLRDTQYF. In nucleotides, the CDR3 is TGTGCCAGCAGCTTAGCTAGCGGGGGCCTCCGGGATACGCAGTATTTT.

V is TRBV30 and J is TRBJ2-3, with TRBD1 identical over 8 bases. Germline V lookup: CDR1 GTSNPN, CDR2 SVGIG (reference sequence). The CDR3 spans 14 residues. With 4 bases clipped from V and 5 bases from J, the junction kept 8 bases outside the gene matches. For the CDR3, the DNA is TGTGCCTGGACCGTCGGACAGGGCCTAGATACGCAGTATTTT. Translating gives CAWTVGQGLDTQYF.

V is TRBV2 and J is TRBJ1-1; 7 positions match TRBD1. This CDR3 region has 15 residues. The trim removed 6 bases at V and 0 bases at J, leaving 7 bases unmatched. Germline loops: CDR1 SNHLY, CDR2 FYNNEI. CDR3 sequence (DNA): TGTGCCAGCAGGCGATCACAGGGGATGAACACTGAAGCTTTCTTT. It translates to CASRRSQGMNTEAFF.

This clone was picked up one time. V is TRBV7-9 and J is TRBJ1-1; weak D call: TRBD1 (5 bases). Trimming shortened V by 5 bases and J by 6 bases, and 13 bases separated the two germline ends. CDR3 length: 13 residues. Germline lookup yields CDR1 SEHNR and CDR2 FQNEAQ (reference sequence). As DNA, the CDR3 is TGTGCCAGCAGCCCCCCGGGGGACGCTGAAGCTTTCTTT. Encoded protein: CASSPPGDAEAFF.

This clone was detected a few times. The CDR3 end shows no conserved phenylalanine or tryptophan, and so a read error is likely. The limits of the CDR3 on the DNA are not certain, so only TCRdb's listed CDR3 is given. The genes are TRBV13 and TRBJ1-1. With termini counted, the CDR3 has 11 amino acids. Germline V gives CDR1 PRHDT, CDR2 FYEKMQ (reference sequence). The CDR3 protein is CASSPSRGRRL.

This chain joins TRBV19 and TRBJ2-2, with a tentative D call TRBD2 (7 bases). The CDR3 has 16 amino acids. Germline loops: CDR1 LNHDA, CDR2 SQIVND (reference sequence). V lost 2 bases and J lost 5, with 15 bases in between. DNA for the CDR3: TGTGCCAGTAGTATACGGTCCAGGGGAGGGACCGGGGAGCTGTTTTTT. It codes for CASSIRSRGGTGELFF.

This clone was recorded only once. The rearrangement uses TRBV5-1 and TRBJ2-1; 11 positions agree with TRBD2. Germline V gene lookup returns CDR1 SGHRS and CDR2 YFSETQ. This CDR3 has 14 residues. The ends lost 6 bases at V and 12 bases at J; junction bases unmatched: 11. The CDR3 sequence: CASTLDMGTSGQFF. Written as DNA, the CDR3 is TGCGCCAGCACCCTGGACATGGGGACTAGCGGGCAGTTCTTC.

The V and J genes are TRBV6-2 or TRBV6-3 and TRBJ2-5, with D maybe TRBD2 (6 bases). The CDR3 runs 13 residues. From germline, CDR1 is MNHEY and CDR2 SVGEGT. With 5 bases removed from V and 5 bases from J, the gap between germline ends came to 12 bases. CDR3 DNA: TGTGCCAGCAGTCGGGGGAAATCGGAGACCCAGTACTTC. It yields the protein CASSRGKSETQYF.

V and J are TRBV27 and TRBJ2-1; 11 positions agree with TRBD2. The trim removed 8 bases at V and 7 bases at J, leaving 4 bases unmatched. CDR3 length: 13 residues. The germline gives CDR1 MNHEY, CDR2 SMNVEV (reference sequence). CDR3 sequence: CASQLAGDNEQFF. In nucleotides, the CDR3 is TGTGCCAGCCAACTAGCGGGGGATAATGAGCAGTTCTTC.

This rearrangement joins TRBV28 to TRBJ1-3, with 9 bases that match TRBD1. Germline V gene data show CDR1 as MDHEN and CDR2 as SYDVKM. With 3 bases clipped from V and 4 bases from J, the junction kept 10 bases outside the gene matches. CDR3 length: 17 amino acids. The DNA for the CDR3 is TGTGCCAGCAGTTTTGGACAGGGGTTTACTAGCGGAAACACCATATATTTT. Its protein is CASSFGQGFTSGNTIYF.

This clone showed up just once. The rearrangement links TRBV11-2 to TRBJ2-1; 11 nucleotides agree with TRBD2. Losses at the gene ends were 5 bases for V and 6 bases for J; bases not matched to a gene: 6. The CDR3 spans 15 residues. CDR1 is SGHAT, CDR2 FQNNGV, per germline. Written as DNA, the CDR3 is TGTGCCAGCAGCGGGACCGGGACTAGCGGCAATGAGCAGTTCTTC. Translation gives CASSGTGTSGNEQFF.

V usage is TRBV7-9 and J usage is TRBJ1-2; D call uncertain. The V end lost 0 bases, the J end lost 2 bases, and 7 bases lay between the germline ends. Germline CDR1 is SEHNR and CDR2 is FQNEAQ (reference sequence). The CDR3 covers 14 residues. CDR3 protein: CASSLAPRNYGYTF. CDR3 nucleotide sequence: TGTGCCAGCAGCTTAGCGCCCAGAAACTATGGCTACACCTTC. Based on the CDR3 plus reference TRBV7-9 and TRBJ1-2, the full variable domain is DTGVSQNPRHKITKRGQNVTFRCDPISEHNRLYWYRQTLGQGPEFLTYFQNEAQLEKSRLLSDRFSAERPKGSFSTLEIQRTEQGDSAMYLCASSLAPRNYGYTFGSGTRLTVV.

The V call is TRBV20-1, the J call TRBJ1-5; a possible D gene is TRBD1 (6 bases). With 3 bases removed from V and 5 bases from J, the gap between germline ends came to 20 bases. The CDR3 totals 16 residues. Germline CDR1 and CDR2: DFQATT and SNEGSKA (reference sequence). CDR3 sequence: CSASETGTLRHQPQHF. The CDR3 DNA reads TGCAGTGCTAGTGAAACTGGGACATTGCGACATCAGCCCCAGCATTTT.

For the CDR3, the DNA is TGTGCCACCAGCAGAGATCCACAGGGGGTCACTGAAGCTTTCTTT. Protein sequence: CATSRDPQGVTEAFF. The J gene is TRBJ1-1, the V gene TRBV15; 8 nucleotides agree with TRBD1. Germline CDR1 and CDR2: LNHNV and YYDKDF (reference sequence). The V gene end was trimmed by 0 bases and the J gene end by 4 bases; junction bases not matched to a gene: 4. This CDR3 contains 15 residues.

The V call is TRBV1, the J call TRBJ1-6. TRBV1 is described as a pseudogene. This CDR3 comprises 17 residues. CDR3 loop: CTSSRPAGRSYNSPLHF. The DNA of the CDR3 is TGCACCAGCAGCCGACCTGCAGGGAGGTCCTATAATTCACCCCTCCACTTT.

The chain couples TRBV24-1 to TRBJ2-3; 8 positions match TRBD2. The CDR3 contains 15 residues. The germline gives CDR1 KGHDR, CDR2 SFDVKD. After removal of 9 bases from V and 0 bases from J, the junction contained 7 bases not matched to a gene. The DNA for the CDR3 is TGTGCCACCGGTTTAGCGGGGACGAGCACAGATACGCAGTATTTT. Protein sequence: CATGLAGTSTDTQYF.

The rearrangement links TRBV29-1 to TRBJ1-1; possible D gene TRBD1, 5 bases. Germline V lookup: CDR1 SQVTM, CDR2 ANQGSEA. The germline V and J ends were trimmed by 7 bases and 5 bases, with 17 bases remaining between them. The CDR3 totals 13 residues. CDR3 DNA: TGCAGCGCCCAGAAGGGGCAGGAGACTGAAGCTTTCTTT. Its translation is CSAQKGQETEAFF.

The V and J genes are TRBV15 and TRBJ1-4; D is unclear. This CDR3 contains 15 residues. V was pared by 1 base and J by 6 bases, with 12 bases between. Germline loops: CDR1 LNHNV, CDR2 YYDKDF (reference sequence). The DNA for the CDR3 is TGTGCCACCAGCAGAGGAGGGCCTGGGGATGAAAAACTGTTTTTT. It encodes CATSRGGPGDEKLFF. Filled out from reference TRBV15 and TRBJ1-4, the complete variable domain reads DAMVIQNPRYQVTQFGKPVTLSCSQTLNHNVMYWYQQKSSQAPKLLFHYYDKDFNNEADTPDNFQSRRPNTSFCFLDIRSPGLGDTAMYLCATSRGGPGDEKLFFGSGTQLSVL.

In its sample, this clone was seen once. The rearrangement joins TRBV4-1 to TRBJ1-4; TRBD1 might be the D (6 bases). Germline lookup yields CDR1 MGHRA and CDR2 YSYEKL. V lost 11 bases and J 8 bases, leaving 18 bases between the germline ends. The CDR3 runs to 13 residues. CDR3 residues: CACSTGLYEKLFF. CDR3 coding DNA: TGCGCCTGTTCAACAGGGCTCTACGAAAAACTGTTTTTT.

The chain combines TRBV11-2 with TRBJ1-2; 8 bases fit TRBD1. Germline V gene lookup returns CDR1 SGHAT and CDR2 FQNNGV. Trimming removed 4 bases from V and 4 bases from J; junction bases left unmatched: 17. CDR3 length: 18 amino acids. The CDR3 here is CASSSVRDRSLRGYGYTF. The DNA for the CDR3 is TGTGCCAGCAGCTCGGTCCGGGACAGGAGCTTAAGGGGCTATGGCTACACCTTC.

The chain uses TRBV9 and TRBJ1-2; unclear D gene. Germline V lookup: CDR1 SGDLS, CDR2 YYNGEE. The CDR3 has 14 residues. V gave up 2 bases and J gave up 5 bases, with 13 bases separating them. CDR3 nucleotides: TGTGCCAGCAGCGTCTTGGAGACTCCTTATGGCTACACCTTC. Its translation is CASSVLETPYGYTF.

The chain uses TRBV5-1 and TRBJ1-5; D uncertain. CDR3 length equals 15 residues. V gave up 0 bases and J gave up 5 bases, with 12 bases separating them. Germline CDR1 reads SGHRS; CDR2 reads YFSETQ. CDR3 loop: CASSLEAGVDQPQHF. CDR3 bases: TGCGCCAGCAGCTTGGAAGCGGGAGTTGATCAGCCCCAGCATTTT.